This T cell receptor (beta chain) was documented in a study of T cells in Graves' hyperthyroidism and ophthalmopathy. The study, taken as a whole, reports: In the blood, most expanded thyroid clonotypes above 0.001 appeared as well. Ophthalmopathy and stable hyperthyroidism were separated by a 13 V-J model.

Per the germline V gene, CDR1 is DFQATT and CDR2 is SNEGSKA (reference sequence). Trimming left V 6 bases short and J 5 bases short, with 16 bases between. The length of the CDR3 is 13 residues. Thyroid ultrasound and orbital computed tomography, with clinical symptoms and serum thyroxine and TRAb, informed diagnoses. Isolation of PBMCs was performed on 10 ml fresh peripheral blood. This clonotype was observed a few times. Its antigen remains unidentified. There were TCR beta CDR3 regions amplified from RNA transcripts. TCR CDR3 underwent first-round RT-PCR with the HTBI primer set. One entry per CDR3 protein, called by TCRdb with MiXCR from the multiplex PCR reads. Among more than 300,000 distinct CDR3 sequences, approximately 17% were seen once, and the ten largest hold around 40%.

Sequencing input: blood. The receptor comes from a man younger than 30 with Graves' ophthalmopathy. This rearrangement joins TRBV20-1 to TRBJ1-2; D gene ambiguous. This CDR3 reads CSAPTLEGYGYTF. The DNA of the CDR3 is TGCAGTGCCCCCACCCTCGAGGGATATGGCTACACCTTC.